This T cell receptor (beta chain) derives from a study of T-cell reconstitution after alpha-beta-depleted transplantation in children. Germline CDR1 and CDR2: DFQATT and SNEGSKA (reference sequence). This CDR3 comprises 15 residues. Trimming shortened V by 3 bases and J by 2 bases, and 16 bases separated the two germline ends. There are many counts of this clonotype. Preparation of the TCRbeta library was carried out with unique molecular identifiers. TCRdb reanalysed the PCR reads using MiXCR and keeps one entry per CDR3 protein. The profile shows about 16,000 distinct CDR3 sequences, roughly 8.2% of them singletons.

The gene calls are TRBV20-1 and TRBJ2-5; D might be TRBD1 (6 bases). The clonotype was recovered from a boy younger than two who had a stem cell transplant for Wiskott-Aldrich syndrome, so the T cells may come from the graft donor. Source: PBMCs, mostly from graft donor cells, taken 60 days after TCRalphabeta/CD19-depleted stem cell transplant. The DNA for the CDR3 is TGCAGTGCTAGTGAGGACAGCGCCACTCAAGAGACCCAGTACTTC. As protein: CSASEDSATQETQYF.